This TCR beta chain was captured by sequencing in a study of blood T cell repertoires in COVID-19. The overall study: Sites across the United States, Italy and Spain contributed samples from acute and convalescent COVID-19.

Here immunoSEQ multiplex PCR was the method, and the copy in TCRdb shows in-frame clones only, minus some. Found here are over 200,000 clones, over 70% of them singletons; the top ten hold over 3.5%. Germline loops: CDR1 SGHRS, CDR2 YFSETQ. J was trimmed by 3 bases and V by 1 base; bases with no gene match: 31. This CDR3 is built from 24 residues. The study recruited exposed participants who had met a COVID-19 case within 2 weeks before entry. The genes are TRBV5-1 and TRBJ2-7, with 10 bases lining up with TRBD2. The sequence came from a woman in her twenties or thirties who had been exposed to COVID-19. The source material was PBMCs or T cells enriched from blood (not recorded which). The CDR3 spells CASSLYPGSPGLAGVPHKNYEQYF. DNA of the CDR3: TGCGCCAGCAGCTTGTACCCGGGCTCCCCGGGGCTAGCGGGAGTCCCGCACAAAAACTACGAGCAGTACTTC.